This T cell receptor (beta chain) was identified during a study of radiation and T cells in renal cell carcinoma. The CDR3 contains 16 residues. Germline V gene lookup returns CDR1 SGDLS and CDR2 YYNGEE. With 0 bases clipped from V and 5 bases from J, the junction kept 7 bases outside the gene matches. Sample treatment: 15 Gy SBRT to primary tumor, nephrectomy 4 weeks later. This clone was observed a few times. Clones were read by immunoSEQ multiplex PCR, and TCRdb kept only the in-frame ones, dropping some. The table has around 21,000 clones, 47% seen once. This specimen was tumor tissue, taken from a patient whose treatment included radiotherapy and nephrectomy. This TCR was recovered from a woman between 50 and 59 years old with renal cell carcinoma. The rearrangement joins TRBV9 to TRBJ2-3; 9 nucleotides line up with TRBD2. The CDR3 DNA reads TGTGCCAGCAGCGTAGGCGGGGGGGCACAGGAAGATACGCAGTATTTT. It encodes CASSVGGGAQEDTQYF.